This T cell receptor beta chain was found in a study of breast tumors, draining lymph nodes, adjacent tissues. Study-wide results and limits: Data only fit, rather than demonstrated, lymph node origin of most tumor T cells. Tumors had less TCR diversity than lymph nodes, more than nontumor tissue. Findings are consistent with lymph node origin and intratumoral expansion of most tumor T cells. Compared with basal-like, luminal-like tumors shared significantly more repertoire with nontumor tissue.

V was cut by 3 bases and J by 0 bases, with 14 bases left in between. CDR3 length: 16 amino acids. Germline V gene lookup returns CDR1 SGDLS and CDR2 YYNGEE. TCRdb redid the calling of the multiplex PCR reads with MiXCR, one entry per CDR3 protein. The sample shows tens of thousands of distinct CDR3 sequences, about 20% of them seen only once. Breast cancer patients provided tissue from their axillary draining lymph nodes. This clonotype has more than one count but fewer than ten. Its matching antigen is unknown. A read error may explain this, as a much larger clone is one base away. The gene calls are TRBV9 and TRBJ2-3; no clear D. This clonotype was sampled from a female donor with breast cancer. Some clones in this sample may be carry-over from other donors' samples. The sample taken for sequencing was axillary lymph node tissue. Here the CDR3 reads CASSADSLPSTDTQYF. The CDR3 DNA is TGTGCCAGCAGCGCCGACTCGCTCCCCAGCACAGATACGCAGTATTTT.